Below, 30 T cell receptor beta chains from the same sample are listed, as sequenced in a study of CD4 T cell repertoires and nickel (dated by TCRdb to between 2020 and 2021). The library was prepared using RT-PCR. Sequencer: Illumina MiSeq. Through fastp at Q25 and MiXCR, TCRdb rebuilt clones from the public reads, retaining in-frame beta chains. Each CDR3 protein gets just one entry, which takes the most common genes and DNA from the rows behind it. The sample contains 450 to 550 distinct CDR3 sequences, around 50% of them found a single time. The ten biggest clones cover more than 15% of the sample. The sequenced sample was CD4+ T cells from blood, not recorded whether cultured. These receptors were taken from a human donor in a nickel allergy study, with or without nickel allergy (not recorded which). It is not recorded whether this sample comes from one donor or several.

The rearrangement joins TRBV7-3 to TRBJ1-4, with 8 nucleotides matching TRBD1. Germline V CDR1 and CDR2: SGHTA, FQGTGA. The CDR3 consists of 12 residues. Losses at the gene ends were 5 bases for V and 8 bases for J; bases not matched to a gene: 1. The DNA of the CDR3 is TGTGCCAGCAGCCGACAGGGGGAAAAACTGTTTTTT. It is translated as CASSRQGEKLFF.

V is TRBV3-1 and J is TRBJ2-2; the D gene is possibly TRBD2 (5 bases). Germline CDR1 is LGHDT and CDR2 is YNNKEL (reference sequence). The CDR3 totals 15 residues. V lost 4 bases, J lost 2 bases, and 11 bases lay in between. DNA for the CDR3: TGTGCCAGCAGCCTCTCCGGGATCAACACCGGGGAGCTGTTTTTT. It translates to CASSLSGINTGELFF.

This clonotype was picked up one time. This chain joins TRBV20-1 and TRBJ2-7, with 8 bases identical to TRBD1. The CDR3 covers 13 residues. V gave up 5 bases and J gave up 2 bases; unmatched junction bases: 5. Per the germline V gene, CDR1 is DFQATT and CDR2 is SNEGSKA (reference sequence). Here the CDR3 reads CSARTTGAYEQYF. DNA of the CDR3: TGCAGTGCTCGGACGACAGGGGCCTACGAGCAGTACTTC.

Only a few counts were recorded for this clonotype. The V and J genes are TRBV3-1 and TRBJ2-7; D is possibly TRBD2 (5 bases). Trimming took 1 base from V and 7 from J, leaving 14 bases between them. CDR3 size: 14 residues. The V gene's germline CDR1 is LGHDT and CDR2 YNNKEL (reference sequence). CDR3 nucleotide sequence: TGTGCCAGCAGCCAAGGTTTATTAGCGAGAGAGCAGTACTTC. It yields the protein CASSQGLLAREQYF.

This clonotype was seen more than once but under ten times. This chain links TRBV5-1 with TRBJ2-3; weak D call: TRBD1 (5 bases). This CDR3 region has 16 residues. V was clipped by 4 bases and J by 4 bases, with 19 bases between them. From germline, CDR1 is SGHRS and CDR2 YFSETQ. The CDR3 region is CASSPRQGRVSDTQYF. The CDR3 bases are TGCGCCAGCAGCCCCCGGCAGGGTAGAGTGTCAGATACGCAGTATTTT.

V gene TRBV3-1 combines with J gene TRBJ2-1; D is perhaps TRBD1 (6 bases). The CDR3 contains 17 residues. Germline V gene sequence: CDR1 LGHDT, CDR2 YNNKEL (reference sequence). The V end was cut by 4 bases, the J end by 0 bases, with 16 bases between. In DNA form, the CDR3 reads TGTGCCAGCAGCCGGGGGCATGGCGGGCGCTCCTACAATGAGCAGTTCTTC. Protein: CASSRGHGGRSYNEQFF.

This clonotype was seen a handful of times. The rearrangement joins TRBV19 to TRBJ1-1; D is uncertain. Germline V gene data show CDR1 as LNHDA and CDR2 as SQIVND (reference sequence). V was clipped by 3 bases and J by 6 bases, with 5 bases between them. The CDR3 extends over 11 amino acids. The CDR3 region is CASSIGSEAFF. The CDR3 nucleotides read TGTGCCAGTAGTATCGGATCTGAAGCTTTCTTT. The complete variable domain, with remaining parts taken from reference TRBV19 and TRBJ1-1, reads DGGITQSPKYLFRKEGQNVTLSCEQNLNHDAMYWYRQDPGQGLRLIYYSQIVNDFQKGDIAEGYSVSREKKESFPLTVTSAQKNPTAFYLCASSIGSEAFFGQGTRLTVV.

The V call is TRBV18, the J call TRBJ2-6; D not resolved. The germline V and J ends were trimmed by 3 bases and 1 base, with 7 bases remaining between them. This CDR3 has 15 amino acids. The germline V gene encodes CDR1 KGHSH and CDR2 LQKENI. CDR3 in amino acids: CASSPDLSGANVLTF. The CDR3 DNA is TGTGCCAGCTCACCCGACCTATCTGGGGCCAACGTCCTGACTTTC.

In its sample, this clonotype is hyperexpanded. The chain links TRBV28 to TRBJ2-7; 8 bases fit TRBD1. Germline loops: CDR1 MDHEN, CDR2 SYDVKM. Trimming removed 1 base from V and 3 bases from J; junction bases left unmatched: 5. This CDR3 region has 15 residues. The CDR3 nucleotides are TGTGCCAGCAGTTTATATTCCAGGGGGCTCTACGAGCAGTACTTC. Its translation is CASSLYSRGLYEQYF.

The chain has TRBV6-6 and TRBJ1-1; D gene ambiguous. The CDR3 sequence is 14 residues long. CDR1 is MNHNY and CDR2 is SVGAGI in the germline V gene (reference sequence). V was clipped by 0 bases and J by 0 bases, with 5 bases between them. The CDR3 bases are TGTGCCAGCAGTTACTCAGGCCTGAACACTGAAGCTTTCTTT. It translates to CASSYSGLNTEAFF.

This clonotype was observed a handful of times. V and J are TRBV5-1 and TRBJ1-4, with 10 bases identical to TRBD1. The CDR3 consists of 15 residues. Losses at the gene ends were 4 bases for V and 8 bases for J; bases not matched to a gene: 8. Germline values: CDR1 SGHRS, CDR2 YFSETQ. CDR3 DNA sequence: TGCGCCAGCAGCAGCTCCGGGACAGGGGACGAAAAACTGTTTTTT. Amino acid sequence: CASSSSGTGDEKLFF.

CDR3 sequence reads: CASKVGTGGVGPQHF. CDR3 nucleotide sequence: TGTGCCAGCAAAGTTGGCACAGGGGGCGTTGGGCCCCAGCATTTT. The chain carries TRBV27 and TRBJ1-5; 9 bases match TRBD1. The CDR3 runs to 15 residues. Germline loops: CDR1 MNHEY, CDR2 SMNVEV (reference sequence). Trimming took 7 bases from V and 9 from J; bases not matched to a gene: 13.

In regard to this clonotype: At one end, the junction sequence differs from germline, possibly due to a read error. The chain combines TRBV7-7 with TRBJ2-2; tentative D call: TRBD2 (5 bases). The germline gives CDR1 SSHAT, CDR2 FNYEAQ (reference sequence). This CDR3 is 13 amino acids long. As DNA, the CDR3 is TGTGCTAGCAGCTTAGAGGGTAGCGGGGAGCTGTTTTTT. This translates into CASSLEGSGELFF.

This chain connects TRBV30 to TRBJ2-5, with 7 bases lining up with TRBD2. The junction had 3 bases not matched to a gene; V was cut back by 0 bases and J by 5 bases. The CDR3 spans 13 residues. Germline assignment: CDR1 GTSNPN and CDR2 SVGIG (reference sequence). CDR3 region: CAWSVREPETQYF. The CDR3 coding sequence is TGTGCCTGGAGTGTGCGGGAGCCTGAGACCCAGTACTTC.

The gene calls are TRBV30 and TRBJ2-7; the D gene could be TRBD1 or TRBD2 (5 bases each). The CDR3 runs 12 residues. CDR1 is GTSNPN and CDR2 is SVGIG in the germline V gene (reference sequence). V lost 1 base and J lost 3, with 7 bases in between. The CDR3 region is CAWSGGYYEQYF. Here the CDR3 DNA reads TGTGCCTGGAGTGGGGGGTACTACGAGCAGTACTTC.

CDR3 in DNA: TGTGCCAGCACCCAGGGGGGGGCTGAGGAAAAACTGTTTTTT. Protein product: CASTQGGAEEKLFF. This chain joins TRBV12-3 or TRBV12-4 and TRBJ1-4; 7 positions agree with TRBD1. V shed 7 bases and J 8 bases; nucleotides not matched to a gene: 10. The CDR3 length is 14 residues.

This chain connects TRBV12-3 or TRBV12-4 to TRBJ1-1, with 7 bases matching TRBD1. This CDR3 is 14 amino acids long. V lost 6 bases, J lost 1 base, and 5 bases stayed unmatched. The CDR3: CASRTGKANTEAFF. The CDR3 DNA follows: TGTGCCAGCAGGACAGGGAAGGCGAACACTGAAGCTTTCTTT.

The chain uses TRBV20-1 and TRBJ2-6; tentative D call: TRBD2 (5 bases). Per the germline V gene, CDR1 is DFQATT and CDR2 is SNEGSKA (reference sequence). Trimming took off 4 bases at V and 0 bases at J, with 10 bases between the two ends. The CDR3 length is 15 residues. The CDR3 DNA is TGCAGTGCTACGGAAGGGAGCTCTGGGGCCAACGTCCTGACTTTC. Translated: CSATEGSSGANVLTF.

This clonotype showed up just a few times. The genes are TRBV9 and TRBJ1-1; D might be TRBD1 (6 bases). This CDR3 contains 15 residues. With 3 bases removed from V and 1 base from J, the gap between germline ends came to 13 bases. The germline CDR1 and CDR2 sequences are SGDLS and YYNGEE. CDR3 sequence reads: CASSESGASNTEAFF. For the CDR3, the DNA is TGTGCCAGCAGCGAATCAGGGGCCTCGAACACTGAAGCTTTCTTT.

The CDR3 spells CASSIGLAIYEQYF. The CDR3 DNA sequence: TGTGCCAGCAGCATCGGACTAGCGATCTACGAGCAGTACTTC. The chain has TRBV6-2 or TRBV6-3 and TRBJ2-7; 9 bases align to TRBD2. J gave up 3 bases and V 6 bases, and 6 bases lay outside the gene matches. This CDR3 region has 14 residues. Germline V gene sequence: CDR1 MNHEY, CDR2 SVGEGT.

The chain recombines TRBV28 with TRBJ1-5; the D gene is possibly TRBD1 (6 bases). Trimming pared 11 bases from V and 5 bases from J, leaving 16 bases between. The CDR3 consists of 13 residues. Germline-derived CDR1 and CDR2 are MDHEN and SYDVKM. CDR3 nucleotide sequence: TGTGCCTCGCGGGGGGCAGTCCATCAGCCCCAGCATTTT. Its translation is CASRGAVHQPQHF.

The chain uses TRBV28 and TRBJ1-2; D ambiguous. The CDR3 sequence is 13 residues long. The germline CDR1 and CDR2 sequences are MDHEN and SYDVKM. The V gene lost 1 base and the J gene lost 6 bases, with 9 bases spanning the gap. The CDR3 region has the DNA TGTGCCAGCAGTTTATCGGGTATTCATGGCTACACCTTC. This sequence encodes CASSLSGIHGYTF.

The chain carries TRBV5-1 and TRBJ1-6, with TRBD1 matching 10 bases. Germline assignment: CDR1 SGHRS and CDR2 YFSETQ. V shed 4 bases, J shed 8 bases, and the junction held 6 bases outside the gene matches. CDR3 length equals 15 residues. CDR3 in DNA: TGCGCCAGCAGCCTCTCCGGGACAGGGGATTCACCCCTCCACTTT. It encodes CASSLSGTGDSPLHF. The entire variable domain, with the rest obtained from reference TRBV5-1 and TRBJ1-6, is as follows: KAGVTQTPRYLIKTRGQQVTLSCSPISGHRSVSWYQQTPGQGLQFLFEYFSETQRNKGNFPGRFSGRQFSNSRSEMNVSTLELGDSALYLCASSLSGTGDSPLHFGNGTRLTVT.

The rearrangement joins TRBV29-1 to TRBJ2-5; possibly TRBD1 for D (6 bases). V dropped 4 bases and J dropped 5 bases, with 8 bases sitting between them. CDR3 size: 11 residues. Germline V CDR1 and CDR2: SQVTM, ANQGSEA. CDR3 sequence reads: CSVGGRETQYF. The CDR3 DNA reads as TGCAGCGTTGGGGGGCGTGAGACCCAGTACTTC.

V and J are TRBV5-6 and TRBJ2-7; D gene unclear. This CDR3 spans 13 amino acids. With 1 base removed from V and 4 bases from J, the gap between germline ends came to 9 bases. Germline V gene data show CDR1 as SGHDT and CDR2 as YYEEEE. CDR3 coding DNA: TGTGCCAGCAGCTTGCCCCACGGGTACGAGCAGTACTTC. As protein: CASSLPHGYEQYF.

V is TRBV6-6 and J is TRBJ1-2, with a possible D match to TRBD1 (6 bases). The CDR3 totals 12 residues. The germline V and J ends were trimmed by 5 bases and 4 bases, with 8 bases remaining between them. Germline V gene lookup returns CDR1 MNHNY and CDR2 SVGAGI (reference sequence). CDR3 amino acids: CASSEGGYGYTF. In DNA, the CDR3 is TGTGCCAGCAGTGAAGGGGGCTATGGCTACACCTTC.

The chain employs TRBV27 and TRBJ1-2, with D possibly matching TRBD1 (5 bases). The V end was cut by 4 bases, the J end by 4 bases, with 19 bases between. The germline gives CDR1 MNHEY, CDR2 SMNVEV (reference sequence). The CDR3 contains 16 residues. CDR3 nucleotide sequence: TGTGCCAGCAGTTCCATCGCGGGGGTTACGAGCTATGGCTACACCTTC. It codes for CASSSIAGVTSYGYTF.

The chain is built from TRBV18 and TRBJ2-1; D gene unclear. V lost 5 bases to trimming and J lost 4 bases, with 9 bases between them. CDR1 and CDR2 (germline): KGHSH, LQKENI. This CDR3 spans 13 amino acids. The DNA for the CDR3 is TGTGCCAGCTCATCCATGGAGTACAATGAGCAGTTCTTC. Protein sequence: CASSSMEYNEQFF.

The chain has TRBV10-3 and TRBJ2-1, with 8 bases fitting TRBD1. The V gene end was trimmed by 2 bases and the J gene end by 8 bases; junction bases not matched to a gene: 5. Looked up from germline, CDR1 is ENHRY and CDR2 is SYGVKD. The CDR3 is made up of 14 amino acids. CDR3 protein: CAISEGQGAYEQFF. The CDR3 DNA is TGTGCCATCAGTGAGGGGCAGGGGGCCTATGAGCAGTTCTTC.

This clonotype turned up a few times. V gene TRBV7-6 combines with J gene TRBJ1-1, with D unclear. CDR1 SGHVS and CDR2 FNYEAQ come from the germline V gene. The CDR3 totals 17 residues. Trimming took off 8 bases at V and 1 base at J, with 23 bases between the two ends. The chain's CDR3 is CASSSARLGSRNTEAFF. In DNA, the CDR3 is TGTGCCAGCTCTTCGGCTAGGTTGGGCTCGAGGAACACTGAAGCTTTCTTT.